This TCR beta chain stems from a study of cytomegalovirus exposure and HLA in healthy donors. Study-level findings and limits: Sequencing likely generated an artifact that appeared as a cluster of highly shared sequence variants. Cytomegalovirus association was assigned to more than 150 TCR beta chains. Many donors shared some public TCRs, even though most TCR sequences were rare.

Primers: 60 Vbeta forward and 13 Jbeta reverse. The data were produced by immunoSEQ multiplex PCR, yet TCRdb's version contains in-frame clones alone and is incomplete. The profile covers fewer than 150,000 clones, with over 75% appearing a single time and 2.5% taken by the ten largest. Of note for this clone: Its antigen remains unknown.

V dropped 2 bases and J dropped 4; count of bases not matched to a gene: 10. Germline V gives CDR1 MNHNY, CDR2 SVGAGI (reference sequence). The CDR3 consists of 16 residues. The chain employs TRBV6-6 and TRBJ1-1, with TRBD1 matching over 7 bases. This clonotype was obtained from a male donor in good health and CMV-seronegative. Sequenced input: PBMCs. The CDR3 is CASSYQTGVSATEAFF. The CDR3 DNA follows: TGTGCCAGCAGTTACCAAACAGGGGTTAGTGCCACTGAAGCTTTCTTT.